This TCR beta chain was recovered during a study of OX40 agonist ivuxolimab in advanced cancers. Study as a whole: Clinicians treated patients with ivuxolimab, an agonistic anti-OX40 (CD134) antibody. Whole-study findings and limits: Dose levels from 0.1 to 3.0 mg/kg saw CD4+ and CD8+ blood T cells expand clonally by week 6. Expanded clones were, on average, more numerous in CD8+ T cells than in CD4+. The authors also found low normalized T-cell clonal expansion in some nonresponders.

Measured with immunoSEQ multiplex PCR; TCRdb has only the in-frame clones, and not every one. The repertoire holds 53,000 or so clones, with about 88% as singletons. On this clone itself: The antigen is unknown.

Trimming cost V 2 bases and J 8 bases, with 15 bases left between them. Germline V gene lookup returns CDR1 MNHEY and CDR2 SMNVEV (reference sequence). The CDR3 has 14 amino acids. The receptor was derived from an adult with an advanced solid tumor such as melanoma, head and neck, liver or kidney cancer. The starting material was CD4+ or CD8+ T cells sorted from blood, obtained in a trial of the OX40 agonist ivuxolimab. The chain joins TRBV27 to TRBJ1-2; D unresolved. Here the CDR3 reads CASSLEGTAGGYTF. The DNA of the CDR3 is TGTGCCAGCAGTTTAGAGGGCACCGCGGGGGGCTACACCTTC.